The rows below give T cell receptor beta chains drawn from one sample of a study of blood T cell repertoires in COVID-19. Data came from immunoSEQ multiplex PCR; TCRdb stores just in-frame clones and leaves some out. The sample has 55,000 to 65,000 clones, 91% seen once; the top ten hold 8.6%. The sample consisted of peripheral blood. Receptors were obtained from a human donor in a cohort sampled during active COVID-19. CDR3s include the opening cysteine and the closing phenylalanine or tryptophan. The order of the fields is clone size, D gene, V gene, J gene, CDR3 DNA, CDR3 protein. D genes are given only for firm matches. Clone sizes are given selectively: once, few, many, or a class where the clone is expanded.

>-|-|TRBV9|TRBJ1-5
TGTGCCAGCAGCGTAGATGTAGGAGGGCTTGGTCAGCCCCAGCATTTT
CASSVDVGGLGQPQHF
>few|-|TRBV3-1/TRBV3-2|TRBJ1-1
TGTGCCAGCAGCGTAGATGACAGCAGGAAGGGAGCTTTCTTT
CASSVDDSRKGAFF
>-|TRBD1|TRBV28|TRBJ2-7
TGTGCCAGCAGACTCGGACAGGGATTACCCTACGAGCAGTACTTC
CASRLGQGLPYEQYF
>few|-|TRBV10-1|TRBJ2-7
TGCGCCAGCAGTGAGTATTTGGGGGCAGTGCAGTACTTC
CASSEYLGAVQYF
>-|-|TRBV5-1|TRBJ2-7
TGCGCCAGCAGCTTACAGGGTCCCTCCTACGAGCAGTACTTC
CASSLQGPSYEQYF
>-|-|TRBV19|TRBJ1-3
TGTGCCAGTAGTATTGGCGGTGCCGTCTCTGGAAACACCATATATTTT
CASSIGGAVSGNTIYF
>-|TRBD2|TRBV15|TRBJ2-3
TGTGCCACCAGCAGAGATACTAGCGGGAGAGGGGGAGATACGCAGTATTTT
CATSRDTSGRGGDTQYF
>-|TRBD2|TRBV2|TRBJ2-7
TGTGCCAGCAGCGGGACTAGCGGTCCAAGGGTGCAGTACTTC
CASSGTSGPRVQYF
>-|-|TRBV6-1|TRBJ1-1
TGTGCCAGCAGTGAAAGTGATCAGATGAACACTGAAGCTTTCTTT
CASSESDQMNTEAFF
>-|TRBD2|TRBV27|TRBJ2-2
TGTGCCAGCAGTTTATGGCCTAGCGGGGGCATGACCGGGGAGCTGTTTTTT
CASSLWPSGGMTGELFF
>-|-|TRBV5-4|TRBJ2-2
TGTGCCAGCAGCCCTGGAGGGGAGGACACCGGGGAGCTGTTTTTT
CASSPGGEDTGELFF
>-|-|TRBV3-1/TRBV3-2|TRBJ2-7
TGTGCCAGCAGCCAAGGCTACGGGGAAGTGGGCCACGAGCAGTACTTC
CASSQGYGEVGHEQYF
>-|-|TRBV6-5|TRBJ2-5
TGTGCCAGCACCTTCGGGGGAAGTAGGGAGACCCAGTACTTC
CASTFGGSRETQYF
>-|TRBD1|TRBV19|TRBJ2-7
TGTGCCAGTAGTAAACAGGGGCCGCCGTACTCCTACTACGAGCAGTACTTC
CASSKQGPPYSYYEQYF
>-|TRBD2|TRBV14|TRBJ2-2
TGTGCCAGCAGCCGGACTAGCGGAAGCAAGGGGGAGCTGTTTTTT
CASSRTSGSKGELFF
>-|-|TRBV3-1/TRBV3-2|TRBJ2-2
TGTGCCAGCAGCATTACAAGGACTCGGACCGGGGAGCTGTTTTTT
CASSITRTRTGELFF
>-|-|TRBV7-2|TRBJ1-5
TGTGCCAGCAACTTAAGTGGGGGGATGGGTCAGCCCCAGCATTTT
CASNLSGGMGQPQHF
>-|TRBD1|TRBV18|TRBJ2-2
TGTGCCAGCTCCACGGCAGGGGGTTCGAACACCGGGGAGCTGTTTTTT
CASSTAGGSNTGELFF
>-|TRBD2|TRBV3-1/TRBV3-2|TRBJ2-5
TGTGCCAGCAGCCAAGGGTTCCAGCGGGGGGAGTACTTC
CASSQGFQRGEYF
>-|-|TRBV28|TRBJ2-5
TGTGCAGCAGCGCTGATTTCTGGCGGGATGGAGACCCAGTACTTC
CAAALISGGMETQYF
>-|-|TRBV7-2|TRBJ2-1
TGTGCCAGCAGCTTAATGCAGGGTACGTATGAGCAGTTCTTC
CASSLMQGTYEQFF
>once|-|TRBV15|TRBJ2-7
TGTGCCACCAGCAGAGATACGGGGTTAATGTCCTACGAGCAGTACTTC
CATSRDTGLMSYEQYF
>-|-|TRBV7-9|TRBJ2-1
TGTGCCAGCAGCTTAGTGGGAGAGGAGCAGTTCTTC
CASSLVGEEQFF
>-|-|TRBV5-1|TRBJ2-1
TGCGCCAGCAGCTTGGTTCTCGGAGCCTACAATGAGCAGTTCTTC
CASSLVLGAYNEQFF
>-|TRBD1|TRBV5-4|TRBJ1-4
TGTGCCAGCAGCCGGGACAGGATGGCAACTAATGAAAAACTGTTTTTT
CASSRDRMATNEKLFF
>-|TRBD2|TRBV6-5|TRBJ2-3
TGTGCCACGGGGTTAGCGGGAGATGGAGATACGCAGTATTTT
CATGLAGDGDTQYF
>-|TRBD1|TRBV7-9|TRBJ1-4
TGTGCCAGCAGCGCGGGACAGGGGGCCGAAAAACTGTTTTTT
CASSAGQGAEKLFF
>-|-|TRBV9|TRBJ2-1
TGTGCCAGCAGCGTAGATGGTGGCACCTACAATGAGCAGTTCTTC
CASSVDGGTYNEQFF
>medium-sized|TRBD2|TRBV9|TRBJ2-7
TGTGCCAGCAGCGTAGACCTAGCGGGGGTCTACGAGCAGTACTTC
CASSVDLAGVYEQYF
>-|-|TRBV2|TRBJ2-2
TGTGCCAGCAGGGCAGTACAAGTTGTCACCACCGGGGAGCTGTTTTTT
CASRAVQVVTTGELFF
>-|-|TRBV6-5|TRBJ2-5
TGTGCCAGCAGCCTCGCCGGGGTTCCCCAAGAGACCCAGTACTTC
CASSLAGVPQETQYF
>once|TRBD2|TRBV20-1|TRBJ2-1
TGCAGTGCTAGTCTAGCGGGAGGGCCGGTTGAGCAGTTCTTC
CSASLAGGPVEQFF